This entry lists 28 T cell receptor beta chains sequenced from one sample in a study of lymphopenia after photon versus proton radiotherapy. TCRdb's table, derived via immunoSEQ multiplex PCR, lists solely in-frame clones and lacks some. The profile shows 25,000 to 35,000 clones, about nine tenths of them singletons. Sequences were derived from peripheral blood, sampled from a patient treated with photon-based radiotherapy. The receptor source for this set is a woman in her 50s with pancreatic cancer.

The chain carries TRBV4-1 and TRBJ2-1; no reliable D call. Trimming stripped 0 bases from V and 2 bases from J, with 11 bases between. Germline V lookup: CDR1 MGHRA, CDR2 YSYEKL. This CDR3 spans 16 amino acids. The chain's CDR3 is CASSQEGFNTYNEQFF. For the CDR3, the DNA is TGCGCCAGCAGCCAAGAAGGATTCAACACCTACAATGAGCAGTTCTTC.

CDR3 region: CASSLGQGDARGIYF. CDR3 nucleotide sequence: TGTGCCAGCAGCTTAGGACAGGGGGACGCCCGGGGGATATACTTC. The chain couples TRBV7-6 to TRBJ2-7, with 9 bases identical to TRBD1. Germline V gene sequence: CDR1 SGHVS, CDR2 FNYEAQ. CDR3 size: 15 residues. Trimming took 1 base from V and 13 from J; bases not matched to a gene: 14.

This rearrangement joins TRBV27 to TRBJ1-1; tentatively, D is TRBD1 (5 bases). The V end lost 6 bases, the J end lost 7 bases, and 24 bases lay between the germline ends. This CDR3 comprises 16 residues. Germline V gene data show CDR1 as MNHEY and CDR2 as SMNVEV (reference sequence). The CDR3 here is CASRPIPPDNRNEAFF. For the CDR3, the DNA is TGTGCCAGCAGACCCATCCCCCCAGATAACAGGAATGAAGCTTTCTTT.

V usage is TRBV6-6 and J usage is TRBJ1-2, with unresolved D. The germline gives CDR1 MNHNY, CDR2 SVGAGI (reference sequence). The CDR3 contains 15 residues. V was trimmed by 6 bases and J by 4 bases, leaving 18 bases between them. The CDR3 sequence is CASRPYSGELYGYTF. CDR3 sequence (DNA): TGTGCCAGCAGGCCCTACAGCGGCGAACTCTATGGCTACACCTTC.

This clone was observed a handful of times. The J gene is TRBJ2-5, the V gene TRBV4-1; 10 bases are a match to TRBD1. CDR3 size: 18 residues. J lost 5 bases, V lost 1 base, and 13 bases had no gene match. The V gene's germline CDR1 is MGHRA and CDR2 YSYEKL. CDR3 region: CASSQVSWGQGILETQYF. The CDR3 nucleotides read TGCGCCAGCAGCCAAGTCAGTTGGGGACAGGGGATTTTGGAGACCCAGTACTTC.

The rearrangement joins TRBV2 to TRBJ2-1; the D gene is possibly TRBD1 (5 bases). The CDR3 totals 14 residues. From germline, CDR1 is SNHLY and CDR2 FYNNEI. The V and J ends lost 7 bases and 5 bases respectively, with 15 bases between them. CDR3 nucleotides: TGTGCCAGCAAGAGAGCACAGGAGAACAATGAGCAGTTCTTC. It specifies CASKRAQENNEQFF.

This clone was detected once. This sequence joins TRBV20-1 and TRBJ2-7; D gene ambiguous. Germline CDR1 reads DFQATT; CDR2 reads SNEGSKA (reference sequence). The ends were cut back, 6 bases at V and 3 bases at J, with 9 bases in the middle. CDR3 length: 11 residues. The CDR3 region has the DNA TGCAGTGCCCAGTACAACTACGAGCAGTACTTC. It codes for CSAQYNYEQYF.

This sequence joins TRBV5-5 and TRBJ2-7; D tentatively fits TRBD1 or TRBD2 (6 bases each). This CDR3 has 17 amino acids. V gave up 0 bases and J gave up 4 bases, with 20 bases separating them. Germline assignment: CDR1 SGHKS and CDR2 YYEKEE (reference sequence). CDR3 sequence reads: CASSLAVVKKGGYEQYF. The DNA for the CDR3 is TGTGCCAGCAGCTTGGCCGTAGTAAAGAAGGGGGGATACGAGCAGTACTTC.

This chain connects TRBV18 to TRBJ2-2, with 7 bases fitting TRBD2. This CDR3 spans 15 amino acids. Germline V lookup: CDR1 KGHSH, CDR2 LQKENI. The V gene end was trimmed by 3 bases and the J gene end by 5 bases; junction bases not matched to a gene: 6. DNA of the CDR3: TGTGCCAGCTCACCTGCGGGAGCAGGAACCGGGGAGCTGTTTTTT. Its translation: CASSPAGAGTGELFF.

V gene TRBV5-4 combines with J gene TRBJ1-4, with D uncertain. Trimming removed 2 bases from V and 8 bases from J, with 16 bases in between. CDR3 length equals 15 residues. Germline V gene sequence: CDR1 SGHNT, CDR2 YYREEE (reference sequence). The CDR3 DNA is TGTGCCAGCAGCTTTTTCACGCCCACGGGAGAAAAACTGTTTTTT. It encodes CASSFFTPTGEKLFF.

V and J are TRBV18 and TRBJ1-5, with 9 nucleotides matching TRBD1. J lost 7 bases, V lost 3 bases, and 7 bases had no gene match. The germline V gene has CDR1 KGHSH and CDR2 LQKENI. The CDR3 extends over 15 amino acids. In DNA form, the CDR3 reads TGTGCCAGCTCACCCCAAACAGGGGGCCCACAGCCCCAGCATTTT. Residues: CASSPQTGGPQPQHF.

CDR3 region: CASSKDRADNQPQHF. The CDR3, as DNA: TGTGCCAGCAGTAAGGACAGGGCAGACAATCAGCCCCAGCATTTT. This chain links TRBV6-5 with TRBJ1-5, with 8 nucleotides matching TRBD1. The germline V gene has CDR1 MNHEY and CDR2 SVGAGI. J lost 3 bases, V lost 5 bases, and 6 bases had no gene match. The length of the CDR3 is 15 residues.

The gene calls are TRBV6-6 and TRBJ2-1; 9 bases are a match to TRBD2. Germline V gives CDR1 MNHNY, CDR2 SVGAGI (reference sequence). The CDR3 consists of 15 residues. V shed 4 bases and J 1 base; nucleotides not matched to a gene: 2. CDR3 residues: CASSLTSGSYNEQFF. DNA for the CDR3: TGTGCCAGCAGTTTAACTAGCGGGTCCTACAATGAGCAGTTCTTC.

This chain joins TRBV10-2 and TRBJ1-3; weak D call: TRBD1 (5 bases). With 2 bases removed from V and 4 bases from J, the gap between germline ends came to 9 bases. Germline V gene data show CDR1 as WSHSY and CDR2 as SAAADI. This CDR3 is 14 amino acids long. CDR3 nucleotides: TGCGCCAGCAGTGAGGGTGGGGGGGGAAACACCATATATTTT. It translates to CASSEGGGGNTIYF.

V is TRBV30 and J is TRBJ2-1; 11 bases align to TRBD2. Germline assignment: CDR1 GTSNPN and CDR2 SVGIG (reference sequence). There are 15 residues in the CDR3. J gave up 6 bases and V 3 bases, and 7 bases lay outside the gene matches. The CDR3 nucleotides are TGTGCCTGGAGGTTAGCGGGAGGGCCGAGCAATGAGCAGTTCTTC. This encodes CAWRLAGGPSNEQFF.

The chain recombines TRBV5-8 with TRBJ2-3, with 11 bases lining up with TRBD1. The germline gives CDR1 SGHTS, CDR2 YDEGEE. This CDR3 is built from 17 residues. The J segment lost 0 bases and the V segment lost 4 bases, leaving 7 bases of the junction unmatched. As DNA, the CDR3 is TGTGCCAGCAGCAGCCCCGGGACAGGGGGAAGCACAGATACGCAGTATTTT. Translated: CASSSPGTGGSTDTQYF.

This clone was detected only once. The chain links TRBV6-5 to TRBJ1-2, with TRBD1 identical over 10 bases. V dropped 1 base and J dropped 3; count of bases not matched to a gene: 2. Germline assignment: CDR1 MNHEY and CDR2 SVGAGI. This CDR3 has 15 residues. The CDR3 is CASSYLDRGDYGYTF. The CDR3 DNA reads as TGTGCCAGCAGTTACTTGGACAGGGGGGACTATGGCTACACCTTC.

The chain has TRBV10-3 and TRBJ2-5; 11 bases are a match to TRBD1. Germline V gene lookup returns CDR1 ENHRY and CDR2 SYGVKD. The CDR3 is 14 amino acids. The ends lost 4 bases at V and 5 bases at J; junction bases unmatched: 3. The DNA of the CDR3 is TGTGCCATCAGTGGGACAGGGGGCTCGGAGACCCAGTACTTC. Translating gives CAISGTGGSETQYF.

The rearrangement joins TRBV12-5 to TRBJ2-5; 9 positions agree with TRBD2. The CDR3 spans 15 residues. Germline values: CDR1 LGHNT, CDR2 FRNRAP. V shed 6 bases, J shed 2 bases, and the junction held 7 bases outside the gene matches. CDR3: CASGQLAGLQETQYF. Written as DNA, the CDR3 is TGTGCTAGTGGGCAGCTAGCGGGGCTTCAAGAGACCCAGTACTTC.

This rearrangement joins TRBV19 to TRBJ2-1, with 12 bases lining up with TRBD2. The CDR3 length is 15 residues. Looked up from germline, CDR1 is LNHDA and CDR2 is SQIVND (reference sequence). The V gene end was trimmed by 8 bases and the J gene end by 4 bases; junction bases not matched to a gene: 6. The CDR3 reads CASSGLAGNYNEQFF. In nucleotides, the CDR3 is TGTGCCAGTTCTGGACTAGCGGGGAATTACAATGAGCAGTTCTTC. The full variable domain, with the rest looked up from reference TRBV19 and TRBJ2-1, is DGGITQSPKYLFRKEGQNVTLSCEQNLNHDAMYWYRQDPGQGLRLIYYSQIVNDFQKGDIAEGYSVSREKKESFPLTVTSAQKNPTAFYLCASSGLAGNYNEQFFGPGTRLTVL.

The J gene is TRBJ2-7, the V gene TRBV5-8; D not resolved. Deletions cut 2 bases from V and 6 bases from J, with 9 bases between. CDR3 length: 12 amino acids. Germline values: CDR1 SGHTS, CDR2 YDEGEE. The CDR3 DNA reads as TGTGCCAGCAGCTTTGACCTGCTCGAGCAGTACTTC. Residues: CASSFDLLEQYF. The complete variable domain, with remaining parts taken from reference TRBV5-8 and TRBJ2-7, reads EAGVTQSPTHLIKTRGQQATLRCSPISGHTSVYWYQQALGLGLQFLLWYDEGEERNRGNFPPRFSGRQFPNYSSELNVNALELEDSALYLCASSFDLLEQYFGPGTRLTVT.

This clone appeared a single time. The chain combines TRBV7-2 with TRBJ1-2; D gene ambiguous. The CDR3 length is 13 residues. CDR1 SGHTA and CDR2 FQGNSA come from the germline V gene. V lost 8 bases to trimming and J lost 8 bases, with 18 bases between them. This chain's CDR3 is CASLSGEARGYTF. The DNA for the CDR3 is TGTGCCAGCCTAAGTGGGGAAGCGAGGGGCTACACCTTC.

V is TRBV14 and J is TRBJ2-2, with TRBD2 matching over 14 bases. After removal of 2 bases from V and 7 bases from J, the junction contained 6 bases not matched to a gene. The CDR3 spans 17 residues. The germline gives CDR1 SGHDN, CDR2 FVKESK. In DNA, the CDR3 is TGTGCCAGCAGCCAAACCGGGACTAGCGGGAGAAACGGGGAGCTGTTTTTT. The encoded protein is CASSQTGTSGRNGELFF.

This chain uses TRBV7-9 with TRBJ1-5, with D hard to call. V lost 1 base, J lost 1 base, and 8 bases lay in between. This CDR3 has 15 amino acids. CDR1 and CDR2 from the germline V gene are SEHNR and FQNEAQ (reference sequence). As DNA, the CDR3 is TGTGCCAGCAGCTTAGGTTACGGGAGCAATCAGCCCCAGCATTTT. This translates into CASSLGYGSNQPQHF.

This chain uses TRBV30 with TRBJ2-7, with D tentatively TRBD1 or TRBD2 (5 bases each). This CDR3 has 12 residues. V lost 5 bases, J lost 1 base, and 9 bases lay in between. The V gene's germline CDR1 is GTSNPN and CDR2 SVGIG (reference sequence). The CDR3: CAWDRGSYEQYF. For the CDR3, the DNA is TGTGCCTGGGACAGAGGGTCCTACGAGCAGTACTTC. Drawing the rest from reference TRBV30 and TRBJ2-7, the complete variable domain is SQTIHQWPATLVQPVGSPLSLECTVEGTSNPNLYWYRQAAGRGLQLLFYSVGIGQISSEVPQNLSASRPQDRQFILSSKKLLLSDSGFYLCAWDRGSYEQYFGPGTRLTVT.

The chain links TRBV5-4 to TRBJ2-1, with D tentatively TRBD2 (5 bases). CDR1 SGHNT and CDR2 YYREEE come from the germline V gene (reference sequence). The V gene lost 0 bases and the J gene lost 5 bases, with 12 bases spanning the gap. The CDR3 contains 15 residues. CDR3 protein: CASSLVGKEDNEQFF. CDR3 coding DNA: TGTGCCAGCAGCTTGGTGGGAAAGGAGGACAATGAGCAGTTCTTC.

The chain is built from TRBV28 and TRBJ2-7; 13 nucleotides line up with TRBD2. The CDR3 consists of 16 residues. Per the germline V gene, CDR1 is MDHEN and CDR2 is SYDVKM. Germline trimming cut 5 bases from V and 6 bases from J; bases unmatched to any gene: 10. The CDR3 DNA follows: TGTGCCAGCAGTCTAGGACTAGCGGGAGAGTTGGTCGAGCAGTACTTC. Translation gives CASSLGLAGELVEQYF.

The V and J genes are TRBV11-3 and TRBJ2-1; 10 nucleotides align to TRBD2. Germline V gene sequence: CDR1 SGHNT, CDR2 YENEEA. V shed 5 bases and J 5 bases; nucleotides not matched to a gene: 6. The CDR3 sequence is 15 residues long. CDR3 coding DNA: TGTGCCAGCAGCCGTGGTGGACTAGCGGACAATGAGCAGTTCTTC. Its protein product is CASSRGGLADNEQFF.